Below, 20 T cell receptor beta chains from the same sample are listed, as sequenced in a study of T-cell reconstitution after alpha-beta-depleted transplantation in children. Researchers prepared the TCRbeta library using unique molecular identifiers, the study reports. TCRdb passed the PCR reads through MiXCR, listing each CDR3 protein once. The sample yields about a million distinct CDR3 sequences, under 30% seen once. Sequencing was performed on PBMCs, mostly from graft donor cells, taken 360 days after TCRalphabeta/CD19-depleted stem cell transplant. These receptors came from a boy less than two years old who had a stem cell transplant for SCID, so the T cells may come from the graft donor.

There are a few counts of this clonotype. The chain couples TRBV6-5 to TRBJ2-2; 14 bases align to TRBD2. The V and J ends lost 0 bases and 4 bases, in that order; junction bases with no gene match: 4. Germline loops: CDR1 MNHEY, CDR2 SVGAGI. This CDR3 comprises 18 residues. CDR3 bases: TGTGCCAGCAGTTACTCGACTAGCGGGGGGGCGCGCACCGGGGAGCTGTTTTTT. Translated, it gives CASSYSTSGGARTGELFF.

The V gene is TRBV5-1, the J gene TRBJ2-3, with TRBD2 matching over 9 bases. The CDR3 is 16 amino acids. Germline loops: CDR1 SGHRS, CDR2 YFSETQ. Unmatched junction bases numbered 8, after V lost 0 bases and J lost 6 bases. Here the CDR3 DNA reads TGCGCCAGCAGCTTGGTGGTAGCGGGGGCCGGGGATACGCAGTATTTT. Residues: CASSLVVAGAGDTQYF.

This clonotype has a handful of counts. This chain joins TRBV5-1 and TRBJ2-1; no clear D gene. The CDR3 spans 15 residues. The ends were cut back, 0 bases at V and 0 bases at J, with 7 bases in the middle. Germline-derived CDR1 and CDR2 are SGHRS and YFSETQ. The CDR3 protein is CASSLVQFSYNEQFF. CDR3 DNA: TGCGCCAGCAGCTTGGTGCAGTTCTCCTACAATGAGCAGTTCTTC.

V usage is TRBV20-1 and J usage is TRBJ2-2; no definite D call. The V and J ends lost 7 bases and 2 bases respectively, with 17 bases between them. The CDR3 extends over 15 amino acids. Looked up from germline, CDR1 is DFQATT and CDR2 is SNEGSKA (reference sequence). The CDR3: CSVPVRRVNTGELFF. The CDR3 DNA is TGCAGTGTCCCAGTGAGGCGAGTAAACACCGGGGAGCTGTTTTTT.

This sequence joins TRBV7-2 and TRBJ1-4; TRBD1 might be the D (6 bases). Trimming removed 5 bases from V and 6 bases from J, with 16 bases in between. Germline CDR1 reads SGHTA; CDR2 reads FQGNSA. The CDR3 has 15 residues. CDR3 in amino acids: CASSARTALDEKLFF. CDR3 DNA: TGTGCCAGCAGCGCCCGGACAGCCCTCGATGAAAAACTGTTTTTT.

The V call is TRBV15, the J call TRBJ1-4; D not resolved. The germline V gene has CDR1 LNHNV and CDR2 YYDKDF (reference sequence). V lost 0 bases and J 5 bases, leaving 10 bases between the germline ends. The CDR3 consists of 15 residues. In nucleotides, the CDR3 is TGTGCCACCAGCAGAGATCGGGCCAGAAATGAAAAACTGTTTTTT. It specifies CATSRDRARNEKLFF.

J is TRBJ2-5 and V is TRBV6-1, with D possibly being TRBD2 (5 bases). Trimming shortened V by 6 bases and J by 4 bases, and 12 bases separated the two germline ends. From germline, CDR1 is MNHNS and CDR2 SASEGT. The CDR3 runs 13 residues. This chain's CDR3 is CASRKSRGETQYF. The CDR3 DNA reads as TGTGCCAGCAGGAAGAGTCGGGGAGAGACCCAGTACTTC.

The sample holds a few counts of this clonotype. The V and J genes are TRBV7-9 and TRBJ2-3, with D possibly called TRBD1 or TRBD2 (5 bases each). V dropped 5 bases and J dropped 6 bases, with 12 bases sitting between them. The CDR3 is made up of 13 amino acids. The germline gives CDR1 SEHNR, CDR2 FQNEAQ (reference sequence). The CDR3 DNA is TGTGCCAGCAGCAGGGACGAGTGGGATACGCAGTATTTT. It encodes CASSRDEWDTQYF.

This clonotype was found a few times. The DNA for the CDR3 is TGTGCCAGCAGTTTAGCTGCGTGGTTCACAGATACGCAGTATTTT. This translates into CASSLAAWFTDTQYF. The chain carries TRBV12-3 or TRBV12-4 and TRBJ2-3; unclear D gene. The length of the CDR3 is 15 residues. V lost 0 bases and J 2 bases, leaving 9 bases between the germline ends.

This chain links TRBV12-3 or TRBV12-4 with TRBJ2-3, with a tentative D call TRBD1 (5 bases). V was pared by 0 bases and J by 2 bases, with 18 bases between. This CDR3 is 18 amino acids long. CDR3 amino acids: CASSLAGWGEDITDTQYF. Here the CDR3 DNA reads TGTGCCAGCAGTTTAGCGGGTTGGGGCGAAGACATCACAGATACGCAGTATTTT.

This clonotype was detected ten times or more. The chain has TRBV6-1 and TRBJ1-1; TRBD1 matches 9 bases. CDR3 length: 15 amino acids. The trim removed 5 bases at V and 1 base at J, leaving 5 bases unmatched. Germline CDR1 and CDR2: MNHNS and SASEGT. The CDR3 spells CASSLTGGSNTEAFF. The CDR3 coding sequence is TGTGCCAGCAGTCTTACAGGGGGCTCGAACACTGAAGCTTTCTTT.

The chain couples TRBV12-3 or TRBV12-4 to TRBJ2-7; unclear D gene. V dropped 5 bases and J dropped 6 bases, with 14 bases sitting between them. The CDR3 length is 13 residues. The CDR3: CASSLGQAFEQYF. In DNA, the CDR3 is TGTGCCAGCAGTCTAGGTCAAGCGTTCGAGCAGTACTTC.

The CDR3 DNA reads TGTGCCAGCAGCGTAGTCAGGGGGGAGCTGTTTTTT. Encoded protein: CASSVVRGELFF. The J gene is TRBJ2-2, the V gene TRBV9, with D uncertain. CDR1 and CDR2 (germline): SGDLS, YYNGEE. The CDR3 runs 12 residues. The V and J ends lost 0 bases and 8 bases respectively, with 5 bases between them.

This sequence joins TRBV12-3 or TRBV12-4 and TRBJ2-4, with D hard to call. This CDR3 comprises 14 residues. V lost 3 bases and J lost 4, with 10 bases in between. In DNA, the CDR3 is TGTGCCAGCAGTTTGTCCCAGCCAAAAAACATTCAGTACTTC. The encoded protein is CASSLSQPKNIQYF.

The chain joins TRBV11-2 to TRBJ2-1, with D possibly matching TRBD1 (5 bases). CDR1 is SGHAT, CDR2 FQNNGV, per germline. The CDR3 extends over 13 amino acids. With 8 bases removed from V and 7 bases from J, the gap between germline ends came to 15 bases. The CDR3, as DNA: TGTGCCAGCGCTGGGCAACAGGTAAATGAGCAGTTCTTC. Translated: CASAGQQVNEQFF.

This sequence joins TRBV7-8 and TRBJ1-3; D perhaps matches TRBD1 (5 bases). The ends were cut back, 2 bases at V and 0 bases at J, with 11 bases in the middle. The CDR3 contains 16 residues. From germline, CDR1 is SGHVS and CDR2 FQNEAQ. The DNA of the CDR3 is TGTGCCAGCAGCTTACTGGGGCGGAGCTCTGGAAACACCATATATTTT. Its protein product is CASSLLGRSSGNTIYF.

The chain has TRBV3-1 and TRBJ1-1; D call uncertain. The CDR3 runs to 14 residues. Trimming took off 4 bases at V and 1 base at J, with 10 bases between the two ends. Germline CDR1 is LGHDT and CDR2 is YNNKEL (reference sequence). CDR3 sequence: CASSPAVSNTEAFF. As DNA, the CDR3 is TGTGCCAGCAGCCCGGCAGTCTCGAACACTGAAGCTTTCTTT.

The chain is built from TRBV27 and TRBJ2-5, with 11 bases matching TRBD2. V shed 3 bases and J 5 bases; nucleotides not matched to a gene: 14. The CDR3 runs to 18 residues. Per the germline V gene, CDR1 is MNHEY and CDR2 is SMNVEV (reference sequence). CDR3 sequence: CASSFLPLLAGDVETQYF. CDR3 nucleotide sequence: TGTGCCAGCAGTTTCCTCCCCCTACTAGCGGGGGATGTGGAGACCCAGTACTTC.

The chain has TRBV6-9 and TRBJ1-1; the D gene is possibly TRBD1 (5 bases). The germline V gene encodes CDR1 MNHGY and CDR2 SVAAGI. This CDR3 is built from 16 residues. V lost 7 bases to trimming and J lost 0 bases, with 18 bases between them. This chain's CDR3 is CASTEDWDGLNTEAFF. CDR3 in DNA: TGTGCCAGCACCGAGGATTGGGACGGCTTGAACACTGAAGCTTTCTTT.

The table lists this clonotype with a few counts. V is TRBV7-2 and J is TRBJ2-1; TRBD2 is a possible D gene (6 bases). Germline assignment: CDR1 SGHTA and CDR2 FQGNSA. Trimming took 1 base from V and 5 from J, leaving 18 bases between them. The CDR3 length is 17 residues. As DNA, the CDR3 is TGTGCCAGCAGCTTAGGATCCGGGAGACTTTACGACAATGAGCAGTTCTTC. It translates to CASSLGSGRLYDNEQFF.